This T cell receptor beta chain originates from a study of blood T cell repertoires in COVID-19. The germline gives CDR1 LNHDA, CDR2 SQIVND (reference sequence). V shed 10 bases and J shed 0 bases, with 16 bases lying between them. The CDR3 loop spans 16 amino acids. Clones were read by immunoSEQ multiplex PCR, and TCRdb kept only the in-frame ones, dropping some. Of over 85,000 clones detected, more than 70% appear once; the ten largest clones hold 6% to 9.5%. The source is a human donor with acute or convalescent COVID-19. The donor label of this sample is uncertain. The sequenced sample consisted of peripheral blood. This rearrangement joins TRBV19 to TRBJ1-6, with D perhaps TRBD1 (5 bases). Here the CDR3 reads CATRLQASSYNSPLHF. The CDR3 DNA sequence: TGTGCCACTCGATTACAGGCGAGCTCCTATAATTCACCCCTCCACTTT.